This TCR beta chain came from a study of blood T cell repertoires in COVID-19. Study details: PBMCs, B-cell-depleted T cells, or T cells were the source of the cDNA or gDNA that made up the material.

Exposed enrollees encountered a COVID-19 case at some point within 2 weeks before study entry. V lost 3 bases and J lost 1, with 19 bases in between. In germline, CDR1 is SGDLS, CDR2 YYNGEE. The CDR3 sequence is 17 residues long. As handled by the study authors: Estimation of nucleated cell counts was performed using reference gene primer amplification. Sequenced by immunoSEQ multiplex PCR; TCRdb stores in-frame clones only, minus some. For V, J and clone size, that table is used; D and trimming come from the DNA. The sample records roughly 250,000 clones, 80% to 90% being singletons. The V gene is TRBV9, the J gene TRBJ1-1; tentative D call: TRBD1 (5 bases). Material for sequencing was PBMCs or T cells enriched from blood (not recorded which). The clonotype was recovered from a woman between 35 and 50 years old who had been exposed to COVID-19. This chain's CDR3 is CASSERGSLERNTEAFF. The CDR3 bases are TGTGCCAGCAGCGAAAGGGGCTCCCTGGAGAGGAACACTGAAGCTTTCTTT.